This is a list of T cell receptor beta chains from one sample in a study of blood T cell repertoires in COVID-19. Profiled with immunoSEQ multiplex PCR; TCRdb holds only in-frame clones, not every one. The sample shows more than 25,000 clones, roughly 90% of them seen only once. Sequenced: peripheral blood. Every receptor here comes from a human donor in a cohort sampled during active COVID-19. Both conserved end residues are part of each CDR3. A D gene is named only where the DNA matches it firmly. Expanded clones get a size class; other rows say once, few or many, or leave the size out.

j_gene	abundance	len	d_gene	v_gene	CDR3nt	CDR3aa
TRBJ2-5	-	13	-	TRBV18	TGTGCCAGCTCACCATCAGGCCAAGAGACCCAGTACTTC	CASSPSGQETQYF
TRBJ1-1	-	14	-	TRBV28	TGTGCCAGCAGGTCCAGGGGCTTGAACACTGAAGCTTTCTTT	CASRSRGLNTEAFF
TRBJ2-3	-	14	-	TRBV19	TGTGCCAGTAAAGGAACGCAGGGCGCAGATACGCAGTATTTT	CASKGTQGADTQYF
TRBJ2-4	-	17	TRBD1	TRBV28	TGTGCCAGCAGTTTCAAACTGAGGGGGCGGGCCAAAAACATTCAGTACTTC	CASSFKLRGRAKNIQYF
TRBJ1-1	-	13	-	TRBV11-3	TGTGCCAGCAGCTTCACAGGGAACACTGAAGCTTTCTTT	CASSFTGNTEAFF
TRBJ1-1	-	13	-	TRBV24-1	TGTGCCACCAGTGATTTCTCGGGGACTGAAGCTTTCTTT	CATSDFSGTEAFF
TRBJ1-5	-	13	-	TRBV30	TGTGCCTGGGGCCGGGGTGGCAATCAGCCCCAGCATTTT	CAWGRGGNQPQHF
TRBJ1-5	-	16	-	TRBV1	TGCACCAGCAGCAAGCGGACCGGGACATCGGACCAGCCCCAGCATTTT	CTSSKRTGTSDQPQHF
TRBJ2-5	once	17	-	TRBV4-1	TGCGCCAGCAGCCAAGATGGATCCGGGGGTCGCCAAGAGACCCAGTACTTC	CASSQDGSGGRQETQYF
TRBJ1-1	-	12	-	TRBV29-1	TGCAGCGTTCACCAGGGGACCACTGAAGCTTTCTTT	CSVHQGTTEAFF
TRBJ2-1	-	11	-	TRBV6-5	TGTGCCAGCAGTTACGCGGGGACGACTTTCTTC	CASSYAGTTFF
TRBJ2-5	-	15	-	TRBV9	TGTGCCAGCAGCGCCTTAAGGGGGACCCAAGAGACCCAGTACTTC	CASSALRGTQETQYF
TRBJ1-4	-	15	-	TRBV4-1	TGCGCCAGCAGCCAAGCAGGGATTCGCGATGAAAAACTGTTTTTT	CASSQAGIRDEKLFF
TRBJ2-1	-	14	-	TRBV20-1	TGCAGTGCTAGTTACCCGGGACTGCAAAATGAGCAGTTCTTC	CSASYPGLQNEQFF
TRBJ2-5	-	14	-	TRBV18	TGTGCCAGCTCACCACCTTCCCAGCAAGAGACCCAGTACTTC	CASSPPSQQETQYF
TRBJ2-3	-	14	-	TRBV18	TGTGCCAGCTCACGACAAACCTATACAGATACGCAGTATTTT	CASSRQTYTDTQYF
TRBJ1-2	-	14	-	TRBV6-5	TGTGCCAGCAGCACGGACAGAGCTAACTATGGCTACACCTTC	CASSTDRANYGYTF
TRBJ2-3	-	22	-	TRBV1	TGCACCAGCAGCCAAGATCTGAGCCTAGCGGGGGGGGCCCATTCTGGCACAGATACGCAGTATTTT	CTSSQDLSLAGGAHSGTDTQYF
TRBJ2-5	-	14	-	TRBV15	TGTGCCACCAGCAGAGTACAGGGTGAGGAGACCCAGTACTTC	CATSRVQGEETQYF
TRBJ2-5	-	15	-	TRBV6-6	TGTGCCAGCAGTCCGTCGAACATGCACCAAGAGACCCAGTACTTC	CASSPSNMHQETQYF
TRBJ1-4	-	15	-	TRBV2	TGTGCCAGCAGGCAGGGGCCCGGGCTGGGTGAAAAACTGTTTTTT	CASRQGPGLGEKLFF
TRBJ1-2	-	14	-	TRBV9	TGTGCCAGCAGCGTAGGGGGAATCGGGGGTGGCTACACCTTC	CASSVGGIGGGYTF
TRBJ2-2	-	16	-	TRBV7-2	TGTGCCAGCAGCTTAGGTACGGGTTCGGACACCGGGGAGCTGTTTTTT	CASSLGTGSDTGELFF